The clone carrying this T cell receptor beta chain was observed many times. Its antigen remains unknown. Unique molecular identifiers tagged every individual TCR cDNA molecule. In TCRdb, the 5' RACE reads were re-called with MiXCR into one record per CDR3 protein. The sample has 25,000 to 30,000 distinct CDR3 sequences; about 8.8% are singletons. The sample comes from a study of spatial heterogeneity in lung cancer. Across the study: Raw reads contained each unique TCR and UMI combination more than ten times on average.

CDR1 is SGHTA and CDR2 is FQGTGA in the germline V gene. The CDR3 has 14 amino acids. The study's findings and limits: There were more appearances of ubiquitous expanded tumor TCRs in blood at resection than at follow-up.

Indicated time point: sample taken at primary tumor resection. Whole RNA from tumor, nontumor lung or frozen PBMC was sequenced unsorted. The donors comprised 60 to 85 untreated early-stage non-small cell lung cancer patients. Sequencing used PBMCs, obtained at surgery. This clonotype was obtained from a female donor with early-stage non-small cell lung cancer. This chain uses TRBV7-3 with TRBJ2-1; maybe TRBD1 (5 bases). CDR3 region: CVLVRGSSYNEQFF. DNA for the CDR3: TGTGTTCTTGTTAGGGGTAGCTCCTACAATGAGCAGTTCTTC.